Below, 8 T cell receptor beta chains from the same sample are listed, as sequenced in a study of response to subunit inactivated influenza vaccine. A single record per CDR3 protein comes from TCRdb applying MiXCR to the RT-PCR reads. The table includes more than 400,000 distinct CDR3 sequences, approximately 11% detected once. The sample here was PBMCs from blood, taken more than 35 days after vaccination. Source of these receptors: a man in his fifties who received an inactivated influenza vaccine.

The V gene is TRBV19, the J gene TRBJ1-5, with D perhaps TRBD1 (6 bases). The CDR3 covers 15 residues. From germline, CDR1 is LNHDA and CDR2 SQIVND (reference sequence). Deletions cut 2 bases from V and 3 bases from J, with 11 bases between. The CDR3 sequence: CASSITGQLNQPQHF. The CDR3, as DNA: TGTGCCAGTAGTATAACCGGACAGCTCAATCAGCCCCAGCATTTT.

The chain has TRBV19 and TRBJ1-2; no definite D call. The CDR3 runs 12 residues. V shed 2 bases and J shed 2 bases, with 3 bases lying between them. Germline values: CDR1 LNHDA, CDR2 SQIVND (reference sequence). The CDR3 is CASSIQNYGYTF. The CDR3, as DNA: TGTGCCAGTAGTATACAGAACTATGGCTACACCTTC.

This clonotype appeared many times. The rearrangement joins TRBV6-5 to TRBJ1-1; D not certain. V lost 6 bases and J lost 5, with 10 bases in between. Germline CDR1 reads MNHEY; CDR2 reads SVGAGI. CDR3 length equals 12 residues. CDR3 coding DNA: TGTGCCAGCAGGGGTGGGCTGACTGAAGCTTTCTTT. Protein: CASRGGLTEAFF.

The chain recombines TRBV4-3 with TRBJ2-2; 7 positions agree with TRBD2. Unmatched junction bases numbered 9, after V lost 1 base and J lost 4 bases. The V gene's germline CDR1 is LGHNA and CDR2 YSLEER. This CDR3 contains 17 residues. The CDR3 DNA follows: TGCGCCAGCAGCCAAGGAATCGGGGGGAGGGCCACCGGGGAGCTGTTTTTT. Translated, it gives CASSQGIGGRATGELFF.

The table lists this clonotype with many counts. The rearrangement joins TRBV6-4 to TRBJ2-1; D is unresolved. CDR3 length: 13 residues. The V end lost 2 bases, the J end lost 0 bases, and 2 bases lay between the germline ends. CDR1 and CDR2 from the germline V gene are MRHNA and SNTAGT. CDR3 nucleotides: TGTGCCAGCAGTGACAGCTCCTACAATGAGCAGTTCTTC. Protein: CASSDSSYNEQFF.

This clonotype was recorded a few times. J is TRBJ1-2 and V is TRBV7-9, with 7 bases matching TRBD1. The V gene end was trimmed by 8 bases and the J gene end by 2 bases; junction bases not matched to a gene: 11. Germline CDR1 and CDR2: SEHNR and FQNEAQ (reference sequence). The CDR3 length is 15 residues. In nucleotides, the CDR3 is TGTGCCAGCTTACTCTGGGACAGAAACAACTATGGCTACACCTTC. It translates to CASLLWDRNNYGYTF. Supplemented by reference TRBV7-9 and TRBJ1-2, the full variable domain reads DTGVSQNPRHKITKRGQNVTFRCDPISEHNRLYWYRQTLGQGPEFLTYFQNEAQLEKSRLLSDRFSAERPKGSFSTLEIQRTEQGDSAMYLCASLLWDRNNYGYTFGSGTRLTVV.

The V call is TRBV4-2, the J call TRBJ1-2; 10 bases match TRBD1. Germline V gene lookup returns CDR1 LGHNA and CDR2 YNFKEQ. With V trimmed by 0 bases and J by 5 bases, 6 bases remained unmatched. The CDR3 totals 16 residues. The CDR3 DNA reads TGTGCCAGCAGCCAAGACTCCGACAGGGGGCTATATGGCTACACCTTC. This translates into CASSQDSDRGLYGYTF.

This chain links TRBV28 with TRBJ2-7; D tentatively fits TRBD1 or TRBD2 (5 bases each). The length of the CDR3 is 14 residues. The V gene lost 7 bases and the J gene lost 7 bases, with 20 bases spanning the gap. Per germline, CDR1 MDHEN and CDR2 SYDVKM. The CDR3 DNA is TGTGCCAGCACCCTGAGGGGCTATAATGGGGAGCAGTACTTC. Translation: CASTLRGYNGEQYF.